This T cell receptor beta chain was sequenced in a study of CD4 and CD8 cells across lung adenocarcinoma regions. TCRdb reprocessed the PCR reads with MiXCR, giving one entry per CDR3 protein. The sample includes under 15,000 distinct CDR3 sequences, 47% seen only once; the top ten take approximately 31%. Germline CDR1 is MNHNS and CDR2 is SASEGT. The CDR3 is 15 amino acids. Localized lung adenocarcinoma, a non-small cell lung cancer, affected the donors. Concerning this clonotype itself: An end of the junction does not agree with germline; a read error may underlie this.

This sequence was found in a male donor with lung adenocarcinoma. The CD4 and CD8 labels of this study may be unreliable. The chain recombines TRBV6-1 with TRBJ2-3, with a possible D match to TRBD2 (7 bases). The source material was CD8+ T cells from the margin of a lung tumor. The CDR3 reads CASGSGRGATDTQYF. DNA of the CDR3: TGTGCCAGCGGCTCGGGTCGGGGGGCCACAGATACGCAGTATTTC.